This passage covers 21 T cell receptor beta chains from one sample sequenced in a study of T cells expressing NK-cell markers (dated by TCRdb to about 2020). The library was generated by 5' RACE. The sample was run on an Illumina HiSeq 2000. TCRdb reprocessed the reads into one record per CDR3 protein sequence, lacking DNA. This sample's clone table shows about 370,000 distinct CDR3 sequences. About 10% of the sample is held by the ten biggest clonotypes. The sequencing input was blood T cells: a sorted CD56 or NKG2C T cell subset, CD4+ or CD8+ T cells, or bulk PBMC T cells (not recorded which). The receptors were sampled from a woman aged 50 to 60 in good health. Donor details come from another sample of the same person, matched by shared clones.

The V and J genes are TRBV5-1 and TRBJ2-3; TCRdb names TRBD1, which stays unverified in the absence of DNA. The CDR3 loop spans 13 amino acids. Germline V lookup: CDR1 SGHRS, CDR2 YFSETQ. The chain's CDR3 is CASSWQGTDTQYF.

The V and J genes are TRBV7-7 and TRBJ2-5. Looked up from germline, CDR1 is SSHAT and CDR2 is FNYEAQ (reference sequence). The CDR3 covers 15 residues. This CDR3 is CASSLAGVRQETQYF.

The CDR3 is CASSQVAGGPADTQYF. This chain uses TRBV4-1 with TRBJ2-3; lacking DNA, the TRBD2 call made by TCRdb goes unchecked. CDR1 is MGHRA, CDR2 YSYEKL, per germline. CDR3 length: 16 residues.

This sequence joins TRBV6-1 and TRBJ2-2; TCRdb proposes TRBD1, but this gene call is untestable without DNA. Germline lookup yields CDR1 MNHNS and CDR2 SASEGT. The CDR3 is made up of 16 amino acids. This chain's CDR3 is CASSPGDRGSTGELFF.

This sequence joins TRBV24-1 and TRBJ2-1. CDR1 and CDR2 (germline): KGHDR, SFDVKD. The CDR3 extends over 11 amino acids. Here the CDR3 reads CATSEGYEQFF.

This sequence joins TRBV29-1 and TRBJ2-5; TCRdb reports TRBD1, a call that lacks DNA to check it against. The CDR3 spans 13 residues. Per germline, CDR1 SQVTM and CDR2 ANQGSEA. This CDR3 is CSVGAGKGETQYF. Full variable domain (remainder filled in from reference TRBV29-1 and TRBJ2-5): SAVISQKPSRDICQRGTSLTIQCQVDSQVTMMFWYRQQPGQSLTLIATANQGSEATYESGFVIDKFPISRPNLTFSTLTVSNMSPEDSSIYLCSVGAGKGETQYFGPGTRLLVL.

The V gene is TRBV30, the J gene TRBJ2-1; the D call from TCRdb, TRBD1, cannot be confirmed without DNA. CDR3 size: 12 residues. Per the germline V gene, CDR1 is GTSNPN and CDR2 is SVGIG (reference sequence). CDR3 protein: CAWLNGGPEQFF.

V is TRBV4-1 and J is TRBJ1-1; TCRdb proposes TRBD1, but this gene call is untestable without DNA. This CDR3 is 13 amino acids long. Germline-derived CDR1 and CDR2 are MGHRA and YSYEKL. The CDR3 is CASSSHRGTEAFF.

The rearrangement joins TRBV5-1 to TRBJ2-7; TCRdb's D gene call, TRBD2, goes unchecked for lack of DNA. The germline CDR1 and CDR2 sequences are SGHRS and YFSETQ. This CDR3 is built from 14 residues. Here the CDR3 reads CASSLNRAAYEQYF.

The chain combines TRBV6-5 with TRBJ2-1; TCRdb's assignment of TRBD2 cannot be checked, as there is no DNA. Germline values: CDR1 MNHEY, CDR2 SVGAGI. CDR3 length: 12 amino acids. The CDR3: CASRPPGLALFF.

The chain combines TRBV7-8 with TRBJ2-5; TCRdb outputs TRBD2, but without DNA this stays unchecked. Germline assignment: CDR1 SGHVS and CDR2 FQNEAQ. CDR3 length: 13 residues. The CDR3 sequence: CASRKRGQETQYF.

The chain has TRBV7-8 and TRBJ2-1; TCRdb reports TRBD2, a call that lacks DNA to check it against. Germline V gene data show CDR1 as SGHVS and CDR2 as FQNEAQ. This CDR3 has 15 amino acids. CDR3 protein: CASSLVGLVGAEQFF.

This rearrangement joins TRBV5-1 to TRBJ2-7; TCRdb calls TRBD1, which cannot be checked without DNA. CDR1 is SGHRS, CDR2 YFSETQ, per germline. There are 16 residues in the CDR3. The CDR3 sequence is CASSPGQGAVDGEQYF.

The chain carries TRBV29-1 and TRBJ2-7; the D gene TCRdb calls, TRBD1, cannot be checked with no DNA. Germline CDR1 and CDR2: SQVTM and ANQGSEA. This CDR3 is built from 15 residues. The CDR3 region is CSVEVGRGQIHEQYF.

The chain joins TRBV6-5 to TRBJ2-5; TCRdb reports TRBD2, a call that lacks DNA to check it against. The CDR3 is 13 residues long. The V gene's germline CDR1 is MNHEY and CDR2 SVGAGI. Here the CDR3 reads CASTRWGGETQYF.

The chain couples TRBV5-1 to TRBJ2-7; no DNA is available, so the TRBD2 call from TCRdb remains unchecked. CDR1 is SGHRS and CDR2 is YFSETQ in the germline V gene. The CDR3 runs 15 residues. The CDR3 protein is CASSFSAGELVEQYF.

This chain links TRBV5-1 with TRBJ1-2; the TCRdb D gene call, TRBD1, has no DNA to confirm it. CDR1 and CDR2 from the germline V gene are SGHRS and YFSETQ. The CDR3 consists of 16 residues. CDR3 loop: CASRRDRALTNYGYTF.

This rearrangement joins TRBV7-8 to TRBJ1-4. Germline CDR1 SGHVS, CDR2 FQNEAQ. CDR3 size: 15 residues. CDR3 sequence: CASSPTGSTNEKLFF.

The rearrangement uses TRBV7-8 and TRBJ2-5. The CDR3 length is 15 residues. Germline values: CDR1 SGHVS, CDR2 FQNEAQ. The CDR3 loop is CASSPYRIARETQYF.

CDR3 sequence: CSVGGTGSYEQYF. The chain links TRBV29-1 to TRBJ2-7; the D call from TCRdb, TRBD1, cannot be confirmed without DNA. The CDR3 spans 13 residues. Germline CDR1 and CDR2: SQVTM and ANQGSEA.

The CDR3 reads CSATGLAGGSSYEQYF. This chain joins TRBV20-1 and TRBJ2-7; as DNA is missing, the TRBD2 call by TCRdb cannot be tested. The CDR3 extends over 16 amino acids. In germline, CDR1 is DFQATT, CDR2 SNEGSKA (reference sequence).